Sequencing of this TCR beta chain was carried out in a study of T cell changes during pregnancy in multiple sclerosis. Sequenced by immunoSEQ multiplex PCR; TCRdb stores in-frame clones only, minus some. The table lists about 47,000 clones, 80% to 95% of them singletons. The V and J ends lost 3 bases and 0 bases respectively, with 9 bases between them. CDR3 length: 13 amino acids. Germline CDR1 reads GTSNPN; CDR2 reads SVGIG (reference sequence). The chain employs TRBV30 and TRBJ2-7; D possibly corresponds to TRBD1 (6 bases). The TCR originated in a female donor with multiple sclerosis, enrolled in a pregnancy study. Sequences were derived from peripheral blood, sampled in the third trimester of pregnancy. CDR3: CAWRRGGSYEQYF. CDR3 bases: TGTGCCTGGAGAAGAGGGGGCTCCTACGAGCAGTACTTC. Supplemented by reference TRBV30 and TRBJ2-7, the full variable domain reads SQTIHQWPATLVQPVGSPLSLECTVEGTSNPNLYWYRQAAGRGLQLLFYSVGIGQISSEVPQNLSASRPQDRQFILSSKKLLLSDSGFYLCAWRRGGSYEQYFGPGTRLTVT.